This paragraph covers one TCR beta chain sequence. The antigen it binds to is not known. Base qualities are missing; no much larger clone stands one base away. Participants were included only if at least one PBMC sample before ART initiation and at least two post-ART samples were available. All participants with HIV were treated in the United States of America. Before DNA extraction, cryopreserved samples containing 1-10 million PBMC were thawed and washed. At the time of the earliest PBMC sample, participants with HIV were aged between roughly 20 and 55 years. Per participant, PBMC samples came from 1-4 timepoints prior to ART initiation and 2-8 timepoints following ART initiation, for a median of 7 samples. Serial HIV viral load, CD4+ T-cell count, ART history and demographic data were obtained for every participant. A Qiagen kit on a QIAcube was used to extract genomic DNA from unsorted PBMC, with samples processed in batches of 12.

This sample was included in a study of long-term antiretroviral therapy in people with HIV (dated 2022 in TCRdb). For context, the study as a whole: The earliest samples were collected approximately a decade before the 2015 WHO recommendation for immediate ART, a period when ART was typically delayed until CD4 counts fell. Whether ART initiation and durable HIV suppression were associated with changes in peripheral blood TRB repertoire composition and diversity was tested in a retrospective serial study. From some 28 adults with confirmed HIV infection, the cohort provided approximately 210 cryopreserved PBMC samples, gathered serially across a mean of around 6 years (range 1-12). Among the approximately 32 participants with HIV, eleven were female. No cross-contamination during QIAcube processing turned up in test extractions that ran a monoclonal T-cell line alongside approximately 35 polyclonal samples. The paper's findings and limits, for the study overall: No data were available on ART adherence, viral resistance or therapy changes, limiting inferences about post-ART repertoire changes. CDR3 length ranges in HIV repertoires were narrower than in controls, and network structure suggested an antigen-experienced repertoire with only a slight naive shift after ART. Since PBMC availability was limited, sequencing covered only the TCR beta chain, with no alpha chain pairing. Expanded TRB clones identified before ART initiation dominated the repertoire across all time points, though the dominance fluctuated and decreased in many PLHIV after ART. Starting ART was linked to a significant rise in TRB diversity, yet even with long-term ART the diversity remained significantly lower than in transplant donor controls. Because cell numbers in pre-ART samples were limited, unsorted PBMC were profiled instead of sorted CD4+ and CD8+ T cells. Samples dated from about 2004 to 2018, and the ART regimens used may be less effective than current ones.

The immunoSEQ hsTCRB v3.0 assay was used at survey level resolution to sequence the TRB variable region. A depth of about 40,000-50,000 T-cell genomes per sample was targeted for TRB sequencing. An Illumina MiSeq with a v3 150-cycle kit was used to sequence the pooled TRB libraries. Per the original workflow: Repertoire analysis ran in R within a reproducible Nextflow workflow covering QC, data transformation and analysis. Custom analyses were implemented in LymphoSeq2, an R package for AIRR-Seq data exploration. A few samples that yielded fewer than 5000 total TRB sequences were excluded, so that approximately 200 HIV repertoires were analyzed. Of the 180 to 200 retained HIV repertoires, under 65 were collected before and about 130 after ART initiation. Repertoires were downsampled to 5000 TRB nucleotide sequences, and summary statistics were averaged over 100 downsampling iterations. The analysis kept only TRB sequences whose CDR3 regions were at least seven amino acids long. Diversity was assessed using a clonality score derived from Shannon entropy and using the Gini coefficient. In the repertoire networks, any two of the top 5000 CDR3 amino acid sequences were linked whenever the two sequences differed by an edit distance of one. For TRB CDR3 amino acid sequences, antigen specificity groups and MHC restriction were predicted with GLIPH2. To flag known CMV, EBV, HIV or tissue antigen associations, CDR3 amino acid sequences were matched against VDJdb and McPAS-TCR. Pre-ART, post-ART and control groups were compared with Wilcoxon signed-rank tests and Holm-Bonferroni correction. This immuneACCESS table, as held by TCRdb, lists in-frame sequences with V and J called but not all clones. Of the missing ones, under half trace to an unresolved V gene in checked studies; the others have no known cause. That table supplies the V and J calls and clone size; D and trimming were determined from the DNA. This sample gives approximately 30,000 clones in total; over 80% of them show up just once. The ten largest clones take up roughly 9.8% of the sample.

CDR1 and CDR2, looked up from the germline V gene, are SGHRS and YFSETQ. The CDR3, from cysteine to phenylalanine, totals 17 residues. This entry keeps only the CDR3 DNA: 51 bases, framed from base 1. Trimming at the junction amounts to 2 bases on V and 0 bases on J, and the germline ends lie 14 bases apart. The specimen was unsorted PBMCs, collected 2.7 to 2.9 years after starting antiretroviral therapy. This clonotype originated in a young man with HIV. The V and J segments used are TRBV5-1 and TRBJ1-4, with the identity of the D gene unclear. The CDR3 region has the sequence CASSLIGPPATNEKLFF. The sequenced DNA: TGCGCCAGCAGCTTAATCGGACCGCCTGCAACTAATGAAAAACTGTTTTTT.